This T cell receptor (beta chain) came from a study of T cell responses to AZD1222 COVID-19 vaccine. Broader study findings: Along spike, vaccine-associated CD4 TCRs were found throughout, with dominance at 160-218 and 743-854. None of the repertoires were sampled until the peak T cell response had passed.

Trimming took 4 bases from V and 2 from J, leaving 13 bases between them. Germline V gene data show CDR1 as MRHNA and CDR2 as SNTAGT. The CDR3 is made up of 15 amino acids. Points on this clone: What it binds is unknown.

Sequencing used immunoSEQ multiplex PCR; TCRdb keeps in-frame clones, though not all of them. The data hold 130,000 to 150,000 clones, with around 92% observed a single time. This TCR was sampled from an adult in good health. The J gene is TRBJ2-3, the V gene TRBV6-4, with a possible D match to TRBD2 (6 bases). The source material was peripheral blood, sampled on day 0 of AZD1222 vaccination. The CDR3 here is CASSVKGEATDTQYF. CDR3 DNA sequence: TGTGCCAGCAGTGTAAAAGGGGAGGCCACAGATACGCAGTATTTT.